This T cell receptor beta chain was documented in a study of patients and donors after allogeneic stem cell transplantation. This clonotype was counted between two and nine times. Each CDR3 protein is one row after TCRdb ran MiXCR on the RT-PCR reads. The data hold about 110,000 distinct CDR3 sequences, with over 30% observed a single time. Germline V lookup: CDR1 SGHRS, CDR2 YFSETQ. The V segment lost 4 bases and the J segment 2 bases; nucleotides outside the gene matches: 4. This CDR3 comprises 15 residues. Sequenced input: blood, either unsorted or a sorted T cell fraction (not recorded which). The source of this sequence is a human donor who was either an allogeneic HSCT recipient or a stem cell or donor lymphocyte infusion donor (not recorded which). It is not recorded whose cells these are; they may come from a transplant donor. This chain links TRBV5-1 with TRBJ2-1; 9 nucleotides align to TRBD2. The CDR3 loop reads CASSGIAGAYNEQFF. The CDR3 nucleotides read TGCGCCAGCAGCGGCATAGCGGGGGCCTACAATGAGCAGTTCTTC.